This entry describes one T cell receptor beta chain. Libraries were prepared by immunoSEQ multiplex PCR; TCRdb keeps only in-frame clonotypes and omits some of them. The data show approximately 28,000 clones, approximately 81% seen once. Germline-derived CDR1 and CDR2 are DFQATT and SNEGSKA (reference sequence). This CDR3 spans 11 amino acids. The V end lost 5 bases, the J end lost 7 bases, and 9 bases lay between the germline ends. The data belong to a study of blood T cell repertoires in COVID-19. At the level of the study: Acute and convalescent COVID-19 samples came from the United States, Italy and Spain. T cells, B-cell-depleted T cells, or PBMCs supplied cDNA or gDNA.

The chain carries TRBV20-1 and TRBJ2-1; D perhaps matches TRBD1 (5 bases). The TCR was taken from a woman aged 60-70 years with acute or convalescent COVID-19. The sequencing sample was made of peripheral blood. CDR3 DNA: TGCAGTGCTTTGGGGCGGAATGAGCAGTTCTTC. Its protein is CSALGRNEQFF.